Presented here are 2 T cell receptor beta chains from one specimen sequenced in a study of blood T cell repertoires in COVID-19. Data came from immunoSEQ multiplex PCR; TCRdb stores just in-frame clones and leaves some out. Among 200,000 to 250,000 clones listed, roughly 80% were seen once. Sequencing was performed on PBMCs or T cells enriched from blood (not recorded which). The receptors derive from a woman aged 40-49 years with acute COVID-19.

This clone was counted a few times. The CDR3 bases are TGCGCCAGCAGCCTGGGGAGGGAGAACACTGAAGCTTTCTTT. Its protein is CASSLGRENTEAFF. This sequence joins TRBV5-1 and TRBJ1-1; no firm D call. CDR3 length equals 14 residues. The germline CDR1 and CDR2 sequences are SGHRS and YFSETQ. V was pared by 4 bases and J by 1 base, with 11 bases between.

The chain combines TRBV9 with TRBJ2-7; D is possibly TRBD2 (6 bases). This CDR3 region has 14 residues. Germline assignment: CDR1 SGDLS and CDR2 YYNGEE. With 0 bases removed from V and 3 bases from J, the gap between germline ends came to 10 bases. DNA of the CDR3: TGTGCCAGCAGCGTAGCCGGGGGAGACTACGAGCAGTACTTC. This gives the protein CASSVAGGDYEQYF.